The rows below give T cell receptor beta chains drawn from one sample of a study of beta chain bispecific antibodies for T cell cancers. MiXCR, run by TCRdb on the 5' RACE reads, gives a single entry per CDR3 protein. In the table there are about 20,000 distinct CDR3 sequences, just over 2% of which are singletons. Their antigens remain unidentified. Sequencing used healthy donor T cells cultured with leukemia cells, obtained from a culture containing a bispecific antibody targeting TCR Vbeta12. The origin of the receptors is a human donor in good health. Some clones in this sample may be carry-over from other donors' samples. The CDR3 runs from the conserved cysteine through the conserved F or W.

j_gene	len	v_gene	CDR3aa
TRBJ2-3	21	TRBV20-1	CSARDLFGGTRGGRQPDTQYF
TRBJ1-1	13	TRBV7-8	CASSMGLAHEAFF
TRBJ2-2	12	TRBV30	CALTGGPGELFF
TRBJ1-6	19	TRBV5-1	CASSLEGPNEGSYNSPLHF
TRBJ1-1	12	TRBV30	CAWSVQGTEAFF
TRBJ2-3	17	TRBV7-9	CASSLATSGGSPDTQYF
TRBJ1-4	16	TRBV9	CASSVGFRAPNEKLFF
TRBJ1-5	18	TRBV5-4	CASSPPRQDASFNQPQHF
TRBJ2-2	13	TRBV7-8	CASGRVGTGELFF
TRBJ2-1	13	TRBV5-4	CASNSGEYNEQFF
TRBJ2-7	17	TRBV6-1	CASSGGLAGGYPYEQYF
TRBJ1-5	19	TRBV5-1	CASSSGRGVRDNSNQPQHF
TRBJ2-3	17	TRBV10-2	CASSDSLLGASTDTQYF
TRBJ2-7	14	TRBV18	CASSLGLALGEQYF
TRBJ2-1	13	TRBV15	CATSGSRVGEQFF
TRBJ2-7	14	TRBV9	CASSQRDTTYEQYF
TRBJ1-1	15	TRBV7-9	CASSHSTGWNTEAFF
TRBJ2-6	16	TRBV6-5	CASSYSKGSGANVLTF
TRBJ1-1	15	TRBV7-2	CASSLGFRTNTEAFF
TRBJ2-3	14	TRBV20-1	CSAPGLASTDTQYF
TRBJ2-7	14	TRBV7-6	CASSSGQTFYEQYF
TRBJ1-6	17	TRBV20-1	CSARSGQTPSYNSPLHF
TRBJ1-2	16	TRBV4-1	CASSLAGTGSNYGYTF
TRBJ1-5	14	TRBV10-3	CAISETGGSQPQHF
TRBJ2-7	13	TRBV5-1	CASSPSEAWEQYF